This section outlines one TCR beta chain sequence together with its context. Antigen specificity is unknown. The sample belongs to a study of shared clonotypes between healthy human individuals. The wider study: The composition of the donors was a couple of women and a few men aged 18 to 49.

Subsets obtained from CD4+ cells comprised CD45RA+ naive and CD45RA-negative memory cells. The CDR3 totals 16 residues. CDR1 is KGHSH, CDR2 LQKENI, per germline. V was shortened by 3 bases and J by 4 bases, with 16 bases between the two germline ends. Clones were read by immunoSEQ multiplex PCR, and TCRdb kept only the in-frame ones, dropping some. The sample lists some 2,500,000 clones; under 95% were seen once. Study-level results: Clonotype sharing among donors, it was expected, would be affected by sequencing depth.

Sequencing was done on a sample of naive CD4+ T cells from PBMCs. The sample's subset: CD45RA+ positively selected. This chain uses TRBV18 with TRBJ1-5; unclear D gene. The receptor comes from a man between 18 and 29 years old in good health. Some clones in this sample may be carry-over from other donors' samples. The CDR3 sequence: CASSPLPPPLNQPQHF. As DNA, the CDR3 is TGTGCCAGCTCACCTTTACCACCACCGCTTAATCAGCCCCAGCATTTT.